This T cell receptor (beta chain) was recovered during a study of cytomegalovirus exposure and HLA in healthy donors. Overall study context: HLA-typed donors contributed 80 million or so unique TCRs, which were held in an early data release. Study-wide results and limits: Later analysis associated a missense DCLRE1C variant with TCR beta V- and J-gene trimming.

Both 60 Vbeta primers and 13 Jbeta primers went into the PCR. The data were produced by immunoSEQ multiplex PCR, yet TCRdb's version contains in-frame clones alone and is incomplete. The sample contains around 65,000 clones, 65% to 70% of which appear only once. Germline values: CDR1 GTSNPN, CDR2 SVGIG (reference sequence). This CDR3 has 11 residues. Trimming removed 0 bases from V and 7 bases from J, with 6 bases in between. About this clone itself: The target antigen is unknown.

The chain combines TRBV30 with TRBJ1-1; D gene uncertain. The source is a middle-aged man in good health and CMV-seropositive. Sequencing was done on a sample of PBMCs. The CDR3 loop is CAWSVLVEAFF. CDR3 sequence (DNA): TGTGCCTGGAGTGTACTGGTTGAAGCTTTCTTT.